The next 9 T cell receptor beta chains were all read from a single sample in a study of long-term antiretroviral therapy in people with HIV. The immunoSEQ assay was v3.0, run at survey level. Produced via immunoSEQ multiplex PCR; TCRdb's table is partial and in-frame only. The sample has roughly 32,000 clones; 65% to 90% are singletons. The sample consisted of unsorted PBMCs, taken roughly 3.5 years after starting antiretroviral therapy. All receptors derive from a man younger than 35 with HIV.

The chain employs TRBV5-1 and TRBJ1-1; tentative D call: TRBD1 (6 bases). Trimming took 0 bases from V and 11 from J, leaving 20 bases between them. Per germline, CDR1 SGHRS and CDR2 YFSETQ. This CDR3 spans 15 amino acids. CDR3 nucleotides: TGCGCCAGCAGCTTGGGCCGAGAGACAGGTCTGGGCGCTTTCTTT. It is translated as CASSLGRETGLGAFF.

This clone has a single count. The rearrangement uses TRBV9 and TRBJ2-3; D could derive from TRBD1 or TRBD2 (5 bases each). Germline V gene sequence: CDR1 SGDLS, CDR2 YYNGEE. Trimming removed 2 bases at V and 6 bases at J, with 13 bases between. The CDR3 length is 14 residues. CDR3 protein: CASSVWGRSDTQYF. The DNA for the CDR3 is TGTGCCAGCAGCGTTTGGGGGAGATCGGATACGCAGTATTTT.

This chain uses TRBV7-8 with TRBJ2-7; unclear D gene. This CDR3 is built from 15 residues. Trimming pared 5 bases from V and 3 bases from J, leaving 17 bases between. The germline CDR1 and CDR2 sequences are SGHVS and FQNEAQ. The CDR3 DNA is TGTGCCAGCAGCACCAAGACGATTGGCTTCTACGAGCAGTACTTC. Protein: CASSTKTIGFYEQYF.

The chain carries TRBV4-1 and TRBJ2-1; TRBD1 matches 8 bases. Germline V gene data show CDR1 as MGHRA and CDR2 as YSYEKL. J lost 10 bases, V lost 5 bases, and 16 bases had no gene match. The CDR3 runs 16 residues. The CDR3 region is CASSSQRQGMFREQFF. DNA of the CDR3: TGCGCCAGCAGCTCCCAAAGACAGGGGATGTTTAGGGAGCAGTTCTTC.

The rearrangement joins TRBV10-1 to TRBJ2-7; D is perhaps TRBD1 (7 bases). This CDR3 region has 15 residues. Germline CDR1 WNHNN, CDR2 SYGVQD (reference sequence). V dropped 6 bases and J dropped 5 bases, with 20 bases sitting between them. The CDR3 sequence is CASSQDREAKHEQYF. Written as DNA, the CDR3 is TGCGCCAGCAGCCAAGACAGGGAGGCGAAGCACGAGCAGTACTTC.

The chain employs TRBV6-1 and TRBJ1-1, with D hard to call. Germline lookup yields CDR1 MNHNS and CDR2 SASEGT. Trimming left V 3 bases short and J 1 base short, with 9 bases between. CDR3 length: 14 residues. CDR3 nucleotides: TGTGCCAGCAGTGACTCGACCGCGAACACTGAAGCTTTCTTT. It is translated as CASSDSTANTEAFF.

The chain recombines TRBV5-4 with TRBJ2-4, with 7 positions matching TRBD2. The CDR3 consists of 14 residues. The junction had 2 bases not matched to a gene; V was cut back by 0 bases and J by 5 bases. CDR1 and CDR2 (germline): SGHNT, YYREEE (reference sequence). CDR3 coding DNA: TGTGCCAGCAGCTTGGGGGGGAGGGAAAACATTCAGTACTTC. It is translated as CASSLGGRENIQYF.

The rearrangement uses TRBV9 and TRBJ2-1; TRBD1 agrees at 7 bases. The V and J ends lost 4 bases and 6 bases, in that order; junction bases with no gene match: 13. Per germline, CDR1 SGDLS and CDR2 YYNGEE. CDR3 length: 16 residues. In nucleotides, the CDR3 is TGTGCCAGCAGCCCACGGACAGGACGAGGACGCAATGAGCAGTTCTTC. Translated, it gives CASSPRTGRGRNEQFF.

The chain couples TRBV28 to TRBJ2-1, with 9 bases aligning to TRBD2. Trimming cost V 6 bases and J 8 bases; bases outside gene matches: 20. Germline CDR1 reads MDHEN; CDR2 reads SYDVKM. The CDR3 totals 18 residues. The DNA of the CDR3 is TGTGCCAGCAGCACGCCCGGGTTCCCCGCGGGAGGGCACCATGAGCAGTTCTTC. This translates into CASSTPGFPAGGHHEQFF.